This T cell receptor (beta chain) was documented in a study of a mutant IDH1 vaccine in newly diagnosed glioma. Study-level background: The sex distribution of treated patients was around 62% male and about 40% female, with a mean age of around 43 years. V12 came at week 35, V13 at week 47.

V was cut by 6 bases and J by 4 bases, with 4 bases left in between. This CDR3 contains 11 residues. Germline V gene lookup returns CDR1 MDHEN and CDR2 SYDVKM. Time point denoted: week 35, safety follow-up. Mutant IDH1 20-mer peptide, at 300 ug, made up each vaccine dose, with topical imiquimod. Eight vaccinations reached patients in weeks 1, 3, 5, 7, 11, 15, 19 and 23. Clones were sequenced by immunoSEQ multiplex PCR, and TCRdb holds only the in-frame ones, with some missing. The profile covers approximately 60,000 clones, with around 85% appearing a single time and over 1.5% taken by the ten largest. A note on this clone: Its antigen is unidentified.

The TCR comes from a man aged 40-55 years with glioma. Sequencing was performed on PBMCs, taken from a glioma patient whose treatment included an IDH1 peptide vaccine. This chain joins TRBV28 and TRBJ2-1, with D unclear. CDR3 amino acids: CASRGYNEQFF. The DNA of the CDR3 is TGTGCCAGCAGGGGATACAATGAGCAGTTCTTC.